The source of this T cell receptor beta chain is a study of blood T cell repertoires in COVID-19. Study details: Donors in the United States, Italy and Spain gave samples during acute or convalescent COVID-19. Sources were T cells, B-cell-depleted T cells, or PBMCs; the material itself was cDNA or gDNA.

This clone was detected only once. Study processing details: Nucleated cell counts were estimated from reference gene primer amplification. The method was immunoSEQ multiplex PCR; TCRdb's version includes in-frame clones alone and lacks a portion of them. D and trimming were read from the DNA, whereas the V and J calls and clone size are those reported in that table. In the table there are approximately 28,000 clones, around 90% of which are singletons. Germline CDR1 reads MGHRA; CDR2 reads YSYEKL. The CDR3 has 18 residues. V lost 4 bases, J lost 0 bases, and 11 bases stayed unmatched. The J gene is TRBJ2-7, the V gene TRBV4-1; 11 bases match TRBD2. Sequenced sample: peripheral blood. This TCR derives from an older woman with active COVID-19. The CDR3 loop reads CASSLRAATSGNSYEQYF. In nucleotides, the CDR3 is TGCGCCAGCAGCCTTCGGGCGGCGACTAGCGGGAACTCCTACGAGCAGTACTTC.